The 18 T cell receptor beta chains given below trace back to one sample, sequenced in a study of identical twins. MiXCR, run by TCRdb on the 5' RACE reads, gives a single entry per CDR3 protein. This sample has 650,000 to 750,000 distinct CDR3 sequences, with roughly 20% found just once. These data also featured in a second study, about T cells expressing NK-cell markers.

The sequenced sample consisted of PBMCs. Receptors were obtained from a woman aged 18-35 years in good health.

This clonotype occurred once. This chain uses TRBV20-1 with TRBJ2-1; 13 bases are a match to TRBD2. Germline V CDR1 and CDR2: DFQATT, SNEGSKA (reference sequence). J was trimmed by 9 bases and V by 8 bases; bases with no gene match: 19. CDR3 length: 17 residues. CDR3 DNA sequence: TGCAGTATGGCTGAAAGGACTAGCGGGAGACCTGGGGGTGAGCAGTTCTTC. It is translated as CSMAERTSGRPGGEQFF.

This clonotype occurred many times. The V gene is TRBV7-9, the J gene TRBJ2-5; D is undetermined. Germline V gene data show CDR1 as SEHNR and CDR2 as FQNEAQ (reference sequence). V shed 6 bases and J shed 2 bases, with 1 base lying between them. This CDR3 is 10 amino acids long. The CDR3 region is CASRQETQYF. The DNA for the CDR3 is TGTGCCAGCAGACAAGAGACCCAGTACTTC.

J is TRBJ2-1 and V is TRBV7-3; D may match TRBD1 or TRBD2 (6 bases each). The length of the CDR3 is 16 residues. Germline CDR1 reads SGHTA; CDR2 reads FQGTGA. Trimming left V 5 bases short and J 5 bases short, with 19 bases between. CDR3 region: CASSPIRGATDNEQFF. As DNA, the CDR3 is TGTGCCAGCAGCCCAATTAGGGGGGCGACCGACAATGAGCAGTTCTTC.

This clonotype was observed once. The chain combines TRBV7-3 with TRBJ2-2; D may be TRBD1 or TRBD2 (5 bases each). The V and J ends lost 7 bases and 6 bases respectively, with 12 bases between them. The germline V gene encodes CDR1 SGHTA and CDR2 FQGTGA. This CDR3 region has 13 residues. In DNA, the CDR3 is TGTGCCAGCACCCCGCAGGGAGCCGGGGAGCTGTTTTTT. Its translation is CASTPQGAGELFF.

V gene TRBV6-5 combines with J gene TRBJ2-5; no firm D call. CDR3 length equals 14 residues. Germline CDR1 reads MNHEY; CDR2 reads SVGAGI. V was shortened by 2 bases and J by 5 bases, with 12 bases between the two germline ends. The CDR3 here is CASSYGRPPETQYF. The CDR3 DNA follows: TGTGCCAGCAGTTACGGGCGCCCGCCCGAGACCCAGTACTTC.

The J gene is TRBJ2-5, the V gene TRBV7-3; a possible D gene is TRBD1 (6 bases). The V end lost 11 bases, the J end lost 6 bases, and 22 bases lay between the germline ends. From germline, CDR1 is SGHTA and CDR2 FQGTGA. The CDR3 has 14 residues. The CDR3 bases are TGTGCCCATGCTCAAGAGGTCAGGGGACAGACCCAGTACTTC. Translating gives CAHAQEVRGQTQYF.

V gene TRBV25-1 combines with J gene TRBJ2-7; D unresolved. The ends were cut back, 8 bases at V and 1 base at J, with 12 bases in the middle. CDR1 MGHDK and CDR2 SYGVNS come from the germline V gene. This CDR3 has 13 amino acids. The chain's CDR3 is CASGAIGSYEQYF. CDR3 bases: TGTGCCAGCGGAGCCATAGGGTCCTACGAGCAGTACTTC.

This clonotype was counted between two and nine times. The chain combines TRBV14 with TRBJ2-5; 9 bases align to TRBD2. Germline lookup yields CDR1 SGHDN and CDR2 FVKESK. J was trimmed by 7 bases and V by 1 base; bases with no gene match: 4. The CDR3 is 14 amino acids. The CDR3 region has the DNA TGTGCCAGCAGCCAAGGGGGACTAGCAAGGACCCAGTACTTC. Translation gives CASSQGGLARTQYF.

The CDR3 sequence is CASSLALAAGNTIYF. In nucleotides, the CDR3 is TGTGCCAGCAGCTTAGCGCTAGCAGCTGGAAACACCATATATTTT. This chain links TRBV7-6 with TRBJ1-3, with D uncertain. This CDR3 is 15 amino acids long. Trimming left V 0 bases short and J 2 bases short, with 8 bases between. Germline V gene data show CDR1 as SGHVS and CDR2 as FNYEAQ.

This chain joins TRBV11-3 and TRBJ1-6; D unclear. The V end lost 5 bases, the J end lost 8 bases, and 10 bases lay between the germline ends. This CDR3 has 13 amino acids. Germline V lookup: CDR1 SGHNT, CDR2 YENEEA. In DNA, the CDR3 is TGTGCCAGCAGCCCAGGTCCGGATTCACCCCTCCACTTT. Its protein product is CASSPGPDSPLHF.

This clonotype has only a few counts. The rearrangement uses TRBV9 and TRBJ2-3, with no clear D. The germline CDR1 and CDR2 sequences are SGDLS and YYNGEE. V was pared by 0 bases and J by 4 bases, with 12 bases between. The CDR3 length is 15 residues. The chain's CDR3 is CASSVDSSSSDTQYF. The CDR3 DNA is TGTGCCAGCAGCGTAGACTCCTCGAGCTCAGATACGCAGTATTTT.

This clonotype occurred once. The rearrangement uses TRBV9 and TRBJ2-3; D perhaps matches TRBD2 (5 bases). Germline loops: CDR1 SGDLS, CDR2 YYNGEE. The ends were cut back, 7 bases at V and 0 bases at J, with 9 bases in the middle. The CDR3 contains 13 residues. CDR3 DNA: TGTGCCAGCGGAGGAGCTAGCACAGATACGCAGTATTTT. Residues: CASGGASTDTQYF.

This clonotype occurred many times. This chain uses TRBV10-3 with TRBJ2-3; 7 bases fit TRBD2. The length of the CDR3 is 14 residues. Trimming at V came to 0 bases and at J to 4 bases, leaving 1 base not matched to a gene. Per germline, CDR1 ENHRY and CDR2 SYGVKD. The CDR3 region has the DNA TGTGCCATCAGTGAGTCTGGGGGGGCAGATACGCAGTATTTT. Translated: CAISESGGADTQYF.

The rearrangement links TRBV5-4 to TRBJ2-3, with D perhaps TRBD2 (6 bases). Per germline, CDR1 SGHNT and CDR2 YYREEE (reference sequence). V was pared by 5 bases and J by 6 bases, with 19 bases between. The CDR3 is 15 residues long. DNA for the CDR3: TGTGCCAGCAGACACCGGGACTCGGGAGAGGATACGCAGTATTTT. This encodes CASRHRDSGEDTQYF.

Only a few counts were recorded for this clonotype. The CDR3 region is CASSHGQGATNEKLFF. DNA of the CDR3: TGTGCCAGCAGTCACGGACAGGGGGCAACTAATGAAAAACTGTTTTTT. J is TRBJ1-4 and V is TRBV12-3 or TRBV12-4, with 10 bases lining up with TRBD1. The CDR3 has 16 residues. Trimming removed 5 bases from V and 0 bases from J; junction bases left unmatched: 3.

The chain joins TRBV7-8 to TRBJ2-7, with 7 bases lining up with TRBD1. Germline V lookup: CDR1 SGHVS, CDR2 FQNEAQ. Losses at the gene ends were 5 bases for V and 7 bases for J; bases not matched to a gene: 14. The CDR3 consists of 15 residues. CDR3 residues: CASSPSGTVSQEQYF. The CDR3 DNA reads TGTGCCAGCAGCCCCTCCGGGACAGTATCGCAAGAGCAGTACTTC.

The chain links TRBV5-1 to TRBJ1-1; D gene ambiguous. CDR1 is SGHRS, CDR2 YFSETQ, per germline. Trimming stripped 4 bases from V and 4 bases from J, with 11 bases between. This CDR3 is 13 amino acids long. The CDR3 DNA reads as TGCGCCAGCAGCGTCAGTGAGAGCACTGAAGCTTTCTTT. Protein product: CASSVSESTEAFF.

This clonotype was seen at least ten times. The chain is built from TRBV24-1 and TRBJ2-1; D gene unclear. This CDR3 spans 12 amino acids. Germline V CDR1 and CDR2: KGHDR, SFDVKD. Trimming pared 0 bases from V and 7 bases from J, leaving 3 bases between. The DNA of the CDR3 is TGTGCCACCAGTGATTTGGTAAATGAGCAGTTCTTC. It specifies CATSDLVNEQFF.